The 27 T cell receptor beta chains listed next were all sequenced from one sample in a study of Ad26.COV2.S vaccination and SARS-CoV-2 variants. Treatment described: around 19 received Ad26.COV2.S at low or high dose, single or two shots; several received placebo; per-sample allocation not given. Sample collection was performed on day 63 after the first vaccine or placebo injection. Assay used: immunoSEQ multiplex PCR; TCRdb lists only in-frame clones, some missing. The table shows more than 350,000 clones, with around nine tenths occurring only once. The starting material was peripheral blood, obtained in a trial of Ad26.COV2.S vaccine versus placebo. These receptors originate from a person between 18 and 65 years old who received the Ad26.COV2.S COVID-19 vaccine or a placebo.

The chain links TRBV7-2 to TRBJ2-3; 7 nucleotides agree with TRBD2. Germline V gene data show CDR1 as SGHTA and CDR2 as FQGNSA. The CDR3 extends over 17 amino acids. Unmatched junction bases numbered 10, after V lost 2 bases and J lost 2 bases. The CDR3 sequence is CASSLMAPLAATDTQYF. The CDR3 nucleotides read TGTGCCAGCAGCTTAATGGCGCCCCTAGCGGCCACAGATACGCAGTATTTT.

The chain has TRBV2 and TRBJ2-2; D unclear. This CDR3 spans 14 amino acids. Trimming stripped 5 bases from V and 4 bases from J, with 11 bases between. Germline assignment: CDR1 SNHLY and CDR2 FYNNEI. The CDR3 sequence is CASSKEQSTGELFF. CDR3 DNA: TGTGCCAGCAGTAAAGAACAGAGCACCGGGGAGCTGTTTTTT. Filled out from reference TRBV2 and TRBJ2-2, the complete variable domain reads EPEVTQTPSHQVTQMGQEVILRCVPISNHLYFYWYRQILGQKVEFLVSFYNNEISEKSEIFDDQFSVERPDGSNFTLKIRSTKLEDSAMYFCASSKEQSTGELFFGEGSRLTVL.

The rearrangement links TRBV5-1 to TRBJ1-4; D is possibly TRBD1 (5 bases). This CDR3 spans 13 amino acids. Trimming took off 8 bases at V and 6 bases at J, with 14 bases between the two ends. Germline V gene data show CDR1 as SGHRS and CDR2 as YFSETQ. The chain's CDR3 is CASRGAEDEKLFF. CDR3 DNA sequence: TGCGCCAGTCGAGGGGCGGAAGATGAAAAACTGTTTTTT.

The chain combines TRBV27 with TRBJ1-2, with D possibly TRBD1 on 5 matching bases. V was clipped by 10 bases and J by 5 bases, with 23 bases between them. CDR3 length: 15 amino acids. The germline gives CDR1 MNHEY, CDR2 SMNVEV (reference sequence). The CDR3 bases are TGTGCCACCGGTAGGACGGGGACGGGGGGTTATGGCTACACCTTC. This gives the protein CATGRTGTGGYGYTF.

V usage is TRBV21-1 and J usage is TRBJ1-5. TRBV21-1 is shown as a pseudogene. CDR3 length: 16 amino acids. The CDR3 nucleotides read TGTGCCAGCAGCAAAGAGCTGGGGGGAACGAATCAGCCCCAGCATTTT. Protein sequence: CASSKELGGTNQPQHF.

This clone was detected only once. CDR3 in DNA: TGTGCCAGTAGTACCCGATGGACGGGAGCGAACAATGAGCAGTTCTTC. Its translation: CASSTRWTGANNEQFF. The chain couples TRBV19 to TRBJ2-1; perhaps TRBD2 as D (6 bases). V lost 4 bases to trimming and J lost 5 bases, with 18 bases between them. Germline loops: CDR1 LNHDA, CDR2 SQIVND (reference sequence). This CDR3 has 16 amino acids.

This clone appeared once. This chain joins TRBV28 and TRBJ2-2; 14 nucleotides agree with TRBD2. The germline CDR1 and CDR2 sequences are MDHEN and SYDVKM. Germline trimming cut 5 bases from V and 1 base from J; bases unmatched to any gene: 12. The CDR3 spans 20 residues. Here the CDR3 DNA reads TGTGCCAGCAGTACCCCCTCGGGACTAGCGGGAGCGGGGAACACCGGGGAGCTGTTTTTT. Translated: CASSTPSGLAGAGNTGELFF.

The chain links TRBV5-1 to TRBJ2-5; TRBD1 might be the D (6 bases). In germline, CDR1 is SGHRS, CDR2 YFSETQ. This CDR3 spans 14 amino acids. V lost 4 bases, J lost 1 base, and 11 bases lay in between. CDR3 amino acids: CASSLDSVQETQYF. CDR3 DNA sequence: TGCGCCAGCAGCCTGGACAGCGTCCAAGAGACCCAGTACTTC.

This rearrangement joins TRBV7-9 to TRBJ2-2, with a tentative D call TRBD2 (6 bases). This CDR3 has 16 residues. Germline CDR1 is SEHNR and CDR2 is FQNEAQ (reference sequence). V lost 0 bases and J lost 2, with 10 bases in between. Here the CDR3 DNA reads TGTGCCAGCAGCTTAGCGTCGGGAGTAAACACCGGGGAGCTGTTTTTT. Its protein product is CASSLASGVNTGELFF.

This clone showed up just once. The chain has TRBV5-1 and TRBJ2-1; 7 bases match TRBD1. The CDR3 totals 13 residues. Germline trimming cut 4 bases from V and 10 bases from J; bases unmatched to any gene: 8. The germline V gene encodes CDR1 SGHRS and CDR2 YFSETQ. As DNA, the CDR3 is TGCGCCAGCAGCCCCGGTGTCAGGGGGGAGCAGTTCTTC. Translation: CASSPGVRGEQFF. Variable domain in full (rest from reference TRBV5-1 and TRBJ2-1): KAGVTQTPRYLIKTRGQQVTLSCSPISGHRSVSWYQQTPGQGLQFLFEYFSETQRNKGNFPGRFSGRQFSNSRSEMNVSTLELGDSALYLCASSPGVRGEQFFGPGTRLTVL.

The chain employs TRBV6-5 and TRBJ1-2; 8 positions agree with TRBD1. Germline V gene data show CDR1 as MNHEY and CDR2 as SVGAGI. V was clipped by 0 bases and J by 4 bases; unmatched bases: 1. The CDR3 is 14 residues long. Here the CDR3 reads CASSYSTGAYGYTF. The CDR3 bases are TGTGCCAGCAGTTACTCGACAGGGGCCTATGGCTACACCTTC.

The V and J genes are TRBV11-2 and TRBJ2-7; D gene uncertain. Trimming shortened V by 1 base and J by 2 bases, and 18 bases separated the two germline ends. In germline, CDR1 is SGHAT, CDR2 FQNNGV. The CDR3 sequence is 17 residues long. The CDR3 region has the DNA TGTGCCAGCAGCTTAGGGAATGAACAGTCAGTTACCTACGAGCAGTACTTC. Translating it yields CASSLGNEQSVTYEQYF.

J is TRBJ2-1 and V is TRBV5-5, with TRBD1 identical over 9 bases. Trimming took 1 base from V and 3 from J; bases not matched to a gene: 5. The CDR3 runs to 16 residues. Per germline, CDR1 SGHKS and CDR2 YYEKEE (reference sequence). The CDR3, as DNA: TGTGCCAGCAGCTTGCTGGGACAGGGCATCTACAATGAGCAGTTCTTC. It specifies CASSLLGQGIYNEQFF.

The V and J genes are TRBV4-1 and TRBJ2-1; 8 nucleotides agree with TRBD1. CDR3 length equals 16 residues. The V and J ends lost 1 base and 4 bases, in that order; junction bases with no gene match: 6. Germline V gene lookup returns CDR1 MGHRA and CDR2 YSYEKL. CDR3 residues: CASSQGLDREYNEQFF. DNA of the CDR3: TGCGCCAGCAGCCAAGGGTTGGACAGGGAATACAATGAGCAGTTCTTC.

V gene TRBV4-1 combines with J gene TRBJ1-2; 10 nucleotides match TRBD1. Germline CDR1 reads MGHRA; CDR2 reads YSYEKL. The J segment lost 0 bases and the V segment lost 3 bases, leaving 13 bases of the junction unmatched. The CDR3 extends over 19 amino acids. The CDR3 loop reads CASSQPGGQGVSPNYGYTF. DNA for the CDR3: TGCGCCAGCAGCCAGCCAGGAGGACAGGGGGTCTCCCCTAACTATGGCTACACCTTC.

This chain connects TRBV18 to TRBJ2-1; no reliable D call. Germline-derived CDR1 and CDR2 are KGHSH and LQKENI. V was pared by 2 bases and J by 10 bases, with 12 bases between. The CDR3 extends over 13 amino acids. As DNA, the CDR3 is TGTGCCAGCTCACCATTGGAGAGTGGCGAGCAGTTCTTC. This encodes CASSPLESGEQFF.

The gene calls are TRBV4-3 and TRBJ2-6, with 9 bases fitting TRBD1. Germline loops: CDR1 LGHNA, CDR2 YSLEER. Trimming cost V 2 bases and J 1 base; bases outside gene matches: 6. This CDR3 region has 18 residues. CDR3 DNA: TGCGCCAGCAGCCAATCCGGACAGGGGACATCTGGGGCCAACGTCCTGACTTTC. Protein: CASSQSGQGTSGANVLTF.

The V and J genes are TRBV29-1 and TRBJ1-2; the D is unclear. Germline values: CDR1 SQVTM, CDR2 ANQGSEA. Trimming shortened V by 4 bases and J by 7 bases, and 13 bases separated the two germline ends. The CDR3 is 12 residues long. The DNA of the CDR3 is TGCAGCGTTGTTCGGGGAGATGGTGGCTACACCTTC. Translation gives CSVVRGDGGYTF. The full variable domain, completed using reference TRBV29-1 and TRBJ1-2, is SAVISQKPSRDICQRGTSLTIQCQVDSQVTMMFWYRQQPGQSLTLIATANQGSEATYESGFVIDKFPISRPNLTFSTLTVSNMSPEDSSIYLCSVVRGDGGYTFGSGTRLTVV.

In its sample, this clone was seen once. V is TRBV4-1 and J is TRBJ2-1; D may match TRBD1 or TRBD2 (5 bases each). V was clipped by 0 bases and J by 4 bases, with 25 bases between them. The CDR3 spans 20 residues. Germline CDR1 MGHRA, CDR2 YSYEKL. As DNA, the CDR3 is TGCGCCAGCAGCCAAGAAAGAACAGGCTCTACTAGTGCGGCTTACAATGAGCAGTTCTTC. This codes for CASSQERTGSTSAAYNEQFF.

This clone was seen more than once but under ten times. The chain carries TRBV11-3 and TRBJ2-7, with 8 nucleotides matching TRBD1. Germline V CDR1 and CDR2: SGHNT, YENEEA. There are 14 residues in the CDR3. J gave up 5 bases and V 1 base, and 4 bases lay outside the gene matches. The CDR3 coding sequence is TGTGCCAGCAGCTTAGGGGACAGGCTCCACGAGCAGTACTTC. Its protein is CASSLGDRLHEQYF.

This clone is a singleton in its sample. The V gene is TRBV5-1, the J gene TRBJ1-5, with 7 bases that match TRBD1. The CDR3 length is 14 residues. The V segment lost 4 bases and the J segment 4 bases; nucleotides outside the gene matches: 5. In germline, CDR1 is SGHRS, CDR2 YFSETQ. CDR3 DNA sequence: TGCGCCAGCAGCCCCGGGACAGAGAATCAGCCCCAGCATTTT. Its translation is CASSPGTENQPQHF.

The CDR3 DNA follows: TGTGCCAGCAGTTACTCCGGGACTAGGGGCCGCGAGCAGTACTTC. Translated: CASSYSGTRGREQYF. The chain joins TRBV6-5 to TRBJ2-7; 8 bases fit TRBD2. This CDR3 contains 15 residues. The V and J ends lost 0 bases and 6 bases, in that order; junction bases with no gene match: 7. Germline V gene lookup returns CDR1 MNHEY and CDR2 SVGAGI.

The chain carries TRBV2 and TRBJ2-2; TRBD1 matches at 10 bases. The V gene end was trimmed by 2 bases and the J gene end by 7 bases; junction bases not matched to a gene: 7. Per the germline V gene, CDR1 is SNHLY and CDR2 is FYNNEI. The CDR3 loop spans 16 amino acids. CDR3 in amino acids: CASSEHGQGGVGELFF. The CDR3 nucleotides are TGTGCCAGCAGTGAACATGGACAGGGGGGAGTCGGGGAGCTGTTTTTT.

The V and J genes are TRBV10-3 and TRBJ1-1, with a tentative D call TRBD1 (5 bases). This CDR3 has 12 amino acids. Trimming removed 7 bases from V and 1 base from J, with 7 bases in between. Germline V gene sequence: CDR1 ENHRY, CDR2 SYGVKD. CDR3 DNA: TGTGCCATCAAGCAGGGGAACACTGAAGCTTTCTTT. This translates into CAIKQGNTEAFF.

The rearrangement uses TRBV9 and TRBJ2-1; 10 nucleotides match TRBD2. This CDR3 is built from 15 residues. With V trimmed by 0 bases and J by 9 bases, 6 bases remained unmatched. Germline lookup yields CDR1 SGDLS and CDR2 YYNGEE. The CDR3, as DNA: TGTGCCAGCAGCGTAGGCCTAGCGGGAGCTATTGAGCAGTTCTTC. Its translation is CASSVGLAGAIEQFF.

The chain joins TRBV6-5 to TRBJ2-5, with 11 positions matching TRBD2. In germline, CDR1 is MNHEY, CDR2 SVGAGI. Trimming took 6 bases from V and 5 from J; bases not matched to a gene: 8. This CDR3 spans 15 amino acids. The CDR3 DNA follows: TGTGCCAGCAGCTTTAGCGGGAGGGCCAGTGAGACCCAGTACTTC. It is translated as CASSFSGRASETQYF.

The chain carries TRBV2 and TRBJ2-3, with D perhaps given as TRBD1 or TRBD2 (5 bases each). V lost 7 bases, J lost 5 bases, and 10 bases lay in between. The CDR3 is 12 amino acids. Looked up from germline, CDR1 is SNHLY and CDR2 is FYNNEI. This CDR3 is CASMGRQDTQYF. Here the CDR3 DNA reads TGTGCCAGCATGGGACGTCAAGATACGCAGTATTTT.